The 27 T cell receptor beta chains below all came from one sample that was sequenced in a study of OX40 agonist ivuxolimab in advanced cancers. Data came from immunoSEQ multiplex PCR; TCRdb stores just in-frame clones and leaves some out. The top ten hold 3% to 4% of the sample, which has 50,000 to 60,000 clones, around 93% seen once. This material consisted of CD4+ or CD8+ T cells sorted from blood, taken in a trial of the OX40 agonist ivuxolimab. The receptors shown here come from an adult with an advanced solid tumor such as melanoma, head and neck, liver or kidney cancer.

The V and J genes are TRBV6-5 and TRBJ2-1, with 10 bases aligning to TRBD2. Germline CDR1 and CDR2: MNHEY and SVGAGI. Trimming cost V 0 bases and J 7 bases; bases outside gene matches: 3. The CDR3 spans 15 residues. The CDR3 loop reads CASSYSGLADNEQFF. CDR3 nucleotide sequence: TGTGCCAGCAGTTACTCCGGACTAGCGGATAATGAGCAGTTCTTC.

CDR3 region: CASSLTPLGQGAGEQYF. CDR3 nucleotide sequence: TGTGCCAGCAGCTTAACCCCCCTTGGACAGGGGGCAGGGGAGCAGTACTTC. The chain couples TRBV7-3 to TRBJ2-7, with 11 bases aligning to TRBD1. Trimming removed 0 bases from V and 7 bases from J; junction bases left unmatched: 11. The length of the CDR3 is 17 residues. Germline CDR1 and CDR2: SGHTA and FQGTGA.

The CDR3 reads CAIAQSSYNEQFF. In DNA form, the CDR3 reads TGTGCCATCGCGCAGAGCTCCTACAATGAGCAGTTCTTC. The chain uses TRBV19 and TRBJ2-1; D gene uncertain. The V end was cut by 10 bases, the J end by 0 bases, with 10 bases between. The CDR3 is 13 amino acids. Germline V gives CDR1 LNHDA, CDR2 SQIVND (reference sequence).

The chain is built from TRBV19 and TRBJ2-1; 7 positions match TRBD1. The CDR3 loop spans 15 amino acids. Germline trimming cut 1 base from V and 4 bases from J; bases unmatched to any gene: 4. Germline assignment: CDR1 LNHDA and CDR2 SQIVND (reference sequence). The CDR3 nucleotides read TGTGCCAGTAGTATAGGTGACAGGGTGTACAATGAGCAGTTCTTC. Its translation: CASSIGDRVYNEQFF.

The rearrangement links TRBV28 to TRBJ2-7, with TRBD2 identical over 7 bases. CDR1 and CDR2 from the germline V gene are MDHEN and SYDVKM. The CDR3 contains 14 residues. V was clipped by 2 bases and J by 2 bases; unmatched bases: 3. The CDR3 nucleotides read TGTGCCAGCAGTTTAGGCGGGGGTGCCTACGAGCAGTACTTC. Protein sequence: CASSLGGGAYEQYF.

The CDR3 reads CASSGMGSEQYF. CDR3 bases: TGTGCCAGCAGTGGCATGGGCAGCGAGCAGTACTTC. The chain is built from TRBV28 and TRBJ2-7, with no clear D. Per germline, CDR1 MDHEN and CDR2 SYDVKM. This CDR3 contains 12 residues. V was pared by 5 bases and J by 6 bases, with 11 bases between.

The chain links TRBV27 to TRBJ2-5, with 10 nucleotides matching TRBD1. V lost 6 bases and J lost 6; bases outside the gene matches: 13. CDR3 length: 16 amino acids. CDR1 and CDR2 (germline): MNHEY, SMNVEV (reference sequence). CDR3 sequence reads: CASSLTGQGLMKTQYF. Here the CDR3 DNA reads TGTGCCAGCAGCCTAACGGGACAGGGGCTTATGAAGACCCAGTACTTC.

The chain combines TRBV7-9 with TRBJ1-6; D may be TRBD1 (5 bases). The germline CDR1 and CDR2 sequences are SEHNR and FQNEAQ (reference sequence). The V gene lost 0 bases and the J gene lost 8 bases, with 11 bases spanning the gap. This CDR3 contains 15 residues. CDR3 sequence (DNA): TGTGCCAGCAGCTTAGCTTCGGGACCCTATTCACCCCTCCACTTT. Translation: CASSLASGPYSPLHF.

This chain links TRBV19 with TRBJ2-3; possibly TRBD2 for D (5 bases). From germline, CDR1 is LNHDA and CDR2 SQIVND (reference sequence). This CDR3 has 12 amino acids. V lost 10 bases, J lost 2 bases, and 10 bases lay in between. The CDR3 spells CATRGYTDTQYF. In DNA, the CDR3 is TGTGCCACCAGAGGGTACACAGATACGCAGTATTTT.

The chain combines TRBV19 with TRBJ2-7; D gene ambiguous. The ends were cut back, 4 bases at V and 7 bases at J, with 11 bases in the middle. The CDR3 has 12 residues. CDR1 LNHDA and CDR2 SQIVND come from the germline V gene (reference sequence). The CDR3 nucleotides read TGTGCCAGTAGTAAAGACCCCAGGGAGCAGTACTTC. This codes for CASSKDPREQYF.

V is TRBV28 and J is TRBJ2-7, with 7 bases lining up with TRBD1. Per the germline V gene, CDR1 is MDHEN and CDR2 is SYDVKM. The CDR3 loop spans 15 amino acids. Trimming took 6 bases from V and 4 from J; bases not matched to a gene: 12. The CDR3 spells CASRTDRTEAYEQYF. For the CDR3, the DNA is TGTGCCAGCAGAACGGACAGGACCGAGGCTTACGAGCAGTACTTC.

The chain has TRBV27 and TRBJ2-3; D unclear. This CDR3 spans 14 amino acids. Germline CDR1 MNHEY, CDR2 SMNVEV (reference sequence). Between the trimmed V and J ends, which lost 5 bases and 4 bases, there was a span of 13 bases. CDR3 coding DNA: TGTGCCAGCAGTATCCTTGGTCGTGCAGATACGCAGTATTTT. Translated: CASSILGRADTQYF.

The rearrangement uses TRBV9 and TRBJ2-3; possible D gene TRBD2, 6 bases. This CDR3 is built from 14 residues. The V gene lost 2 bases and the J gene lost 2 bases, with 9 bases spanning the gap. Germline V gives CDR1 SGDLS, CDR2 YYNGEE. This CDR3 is CASSVGGNTDTQYF. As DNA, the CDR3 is TGTGCCAGCAGCGTGGGCGGGAACACAGATACGCAGTATTTT. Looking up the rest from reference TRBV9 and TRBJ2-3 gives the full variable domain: DSGVTQTPKHLITATGQRVTLRCSPRSGDLSVYWYQQSLDQGLQFLIQYYNGEERAKGNILERFSAQQFPDLHSELNLSSLELGDSALYFCASSVGGNTDTQYFGPGTRLTVL.

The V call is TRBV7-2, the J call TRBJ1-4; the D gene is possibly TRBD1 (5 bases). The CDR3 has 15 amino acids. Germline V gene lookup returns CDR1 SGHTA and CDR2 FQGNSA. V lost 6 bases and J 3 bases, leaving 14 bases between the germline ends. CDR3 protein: CASREYGGSNEKLFF. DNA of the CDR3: TGTGCCAGCAGAGAATATGGGGGGTCTAATGAAAAACTGTTTTTT.

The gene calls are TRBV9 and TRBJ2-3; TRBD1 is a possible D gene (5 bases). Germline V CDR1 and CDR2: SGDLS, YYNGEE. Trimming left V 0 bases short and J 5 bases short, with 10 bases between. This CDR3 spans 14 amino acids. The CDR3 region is CASSVVGLVDTQYF. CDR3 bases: TGTGCCAGCAGCGTAGTGGGGCTGGTAGATACGCAGTATTTT.

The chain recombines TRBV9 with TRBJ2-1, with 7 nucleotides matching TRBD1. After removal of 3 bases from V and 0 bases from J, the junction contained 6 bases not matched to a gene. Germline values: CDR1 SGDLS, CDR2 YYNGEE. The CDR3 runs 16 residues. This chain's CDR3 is CASSARTGASYNEQFF. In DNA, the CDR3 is TGTGCCAGCAGCGCCCGAACAGGGGCCTCCTACAATGAGCAGTTCTTC.

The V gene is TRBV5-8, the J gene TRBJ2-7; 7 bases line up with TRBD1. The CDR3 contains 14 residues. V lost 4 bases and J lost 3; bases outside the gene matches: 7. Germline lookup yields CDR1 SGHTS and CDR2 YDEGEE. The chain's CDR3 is CASSTSGQIYEQYF. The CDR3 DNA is TGTGCCAGCAGCACTTCGGGACAGATCTACGAGCAGTACTTC.

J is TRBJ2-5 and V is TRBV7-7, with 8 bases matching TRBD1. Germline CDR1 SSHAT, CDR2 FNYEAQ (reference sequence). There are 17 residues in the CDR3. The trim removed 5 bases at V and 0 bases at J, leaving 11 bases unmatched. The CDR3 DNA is TGTGCCAGCAGCCCGACAGGGGTGGGGATAGACCAAGAGACCCAGTACTTC. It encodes CASSPTGVGIDQETQYF.

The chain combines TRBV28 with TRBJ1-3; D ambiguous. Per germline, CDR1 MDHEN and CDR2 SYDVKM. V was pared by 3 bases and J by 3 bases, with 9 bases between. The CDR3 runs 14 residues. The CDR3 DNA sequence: TGTGCCAGCAGTTTTCGAGTTGTTGGAAACACCATATATTTT. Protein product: CASSFRVVGNTIYF.

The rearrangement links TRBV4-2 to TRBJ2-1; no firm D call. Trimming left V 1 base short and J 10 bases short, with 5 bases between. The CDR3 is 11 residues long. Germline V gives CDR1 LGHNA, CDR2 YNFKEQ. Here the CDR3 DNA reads TGTGCCAGCAGCCAAGTAAACGAGCAGTTCTTC. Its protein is CASSQVNEQFF.

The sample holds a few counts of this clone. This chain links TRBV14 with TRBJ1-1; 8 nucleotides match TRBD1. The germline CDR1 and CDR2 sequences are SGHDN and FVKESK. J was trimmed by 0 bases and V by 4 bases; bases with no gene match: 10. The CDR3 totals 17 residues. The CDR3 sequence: CASSPMDRDNMNTEAFF. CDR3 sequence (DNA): TGTGCCAGCAGCCCTATGGACAGGGACAACATGAACACTGAAGCTTTCTTT.

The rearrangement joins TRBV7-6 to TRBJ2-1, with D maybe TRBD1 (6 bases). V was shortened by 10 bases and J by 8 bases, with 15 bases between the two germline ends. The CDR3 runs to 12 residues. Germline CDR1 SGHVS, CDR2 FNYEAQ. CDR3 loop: CATTGKGYEQFF. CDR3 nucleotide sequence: TGTGCCACAACAGGGAAAGGTTATGAGCAGTTCTTC. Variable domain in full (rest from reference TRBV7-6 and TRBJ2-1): GAGVSQSPRYKVTKRGQDVALRCDPISGHVSLYWYRQALGQGPEFLTYFNYEAQQDKSGLPNDRFSAERPEGSISTLTIQRTEQRDSAMYRCATTGKGYEQFFGPGTRLTVL.

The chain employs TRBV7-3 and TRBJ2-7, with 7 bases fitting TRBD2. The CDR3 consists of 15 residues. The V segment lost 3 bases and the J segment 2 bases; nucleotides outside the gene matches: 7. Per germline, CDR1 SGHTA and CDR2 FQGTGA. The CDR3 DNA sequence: TGTGCCAGCAGCTTGGGGCCAGCGGGGCCCTACGAGCAGTACTTC. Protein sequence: CASSLGPAGPYEQYF.

CDR3 amino acids: CASSQGMRVGYGYTF. For the CDR3, the DNA is TGCGCCAGCAGCCAAGGAATGCGGGTGGGCTATGGCTACACCTTC. V is TRBV4-3 and J is TRBJ1-2; D unresolved. CDR1 and CDR2 (germline): LGHNA, YSLEER. There are 15 residues in the CDR3. The V end was cut by 1 base, the J end by 4 bases, with 13 bases between.

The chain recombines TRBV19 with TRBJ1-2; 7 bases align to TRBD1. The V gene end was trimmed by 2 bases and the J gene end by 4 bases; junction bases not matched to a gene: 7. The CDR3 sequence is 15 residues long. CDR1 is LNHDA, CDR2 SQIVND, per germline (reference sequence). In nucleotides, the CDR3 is TGTGCCAGTAGTATAACACCCACAGGGGTCTATGGCTACACCTTC. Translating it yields CASSITPTGVYGYTF.

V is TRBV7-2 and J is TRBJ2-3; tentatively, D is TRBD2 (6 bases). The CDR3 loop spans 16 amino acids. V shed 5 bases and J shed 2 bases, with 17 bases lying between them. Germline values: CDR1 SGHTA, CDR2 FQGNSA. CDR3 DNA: TGTGCCAGCAGCGAAGCGGTCGGAGGGGCCACAGATACGCAGTATTTT. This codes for CASSEAVGGATDTQYF.

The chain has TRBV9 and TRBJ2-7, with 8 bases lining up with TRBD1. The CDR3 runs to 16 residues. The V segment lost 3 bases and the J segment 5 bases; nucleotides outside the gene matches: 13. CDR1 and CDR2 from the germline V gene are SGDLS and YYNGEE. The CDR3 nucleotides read TGTGCCAGCAGCGCGGAAACCGGGACAGGTAACGACGAGCAGTACTTC. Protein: CASSAETGTGNDEQYF. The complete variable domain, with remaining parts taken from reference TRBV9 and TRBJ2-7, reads DSGVTQTPKHLITATGQRVTLRCSPRSGDLSVYWYQQSLDQGLQFLIQYYNGEERAKGNILERFSAQQFPDLHSELNLSSLELGDSALYFCASSAETGTGNDEQYFGPGTRLTVT.